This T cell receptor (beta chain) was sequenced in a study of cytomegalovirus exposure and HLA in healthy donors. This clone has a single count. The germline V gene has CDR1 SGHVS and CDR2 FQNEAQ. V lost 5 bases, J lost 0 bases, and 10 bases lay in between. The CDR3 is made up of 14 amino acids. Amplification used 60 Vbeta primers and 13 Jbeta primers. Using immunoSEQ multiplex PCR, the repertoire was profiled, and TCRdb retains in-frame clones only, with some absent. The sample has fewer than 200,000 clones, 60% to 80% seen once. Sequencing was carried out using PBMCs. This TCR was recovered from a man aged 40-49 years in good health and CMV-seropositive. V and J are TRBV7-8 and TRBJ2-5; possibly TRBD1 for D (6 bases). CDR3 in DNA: TGTGCCAGCAGCAACCAGGGGTACCAAGAGACCCAGTACTTC. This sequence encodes CASSNQGYQETQYF.